This TCR beta chain is from a study of shared clonotypes between healthy human individuals. About the study: Used for every donor were three CD4 naive, three CD4 memory, two CD8 naive and one CD8 memory plate.

Germline lookup yields CDR1 LGHNA and CDR2 YNFKEQ. Trimming removed 6 bases from V and 7 bases from J, with 9 bases in between. The CDR3 length is 11 residues. It was CD45RO-negative cells, positively selected for CCR7, that made up naive CD8 cells, with terminally differentiated effector memory CD45RA+ cells excluded. Some clones are missing from TCRdb's copy, which holds only in-frame ones; the method was immunoSEQ multiplex PCR. The table shows around 2.1 million clones, with about 93% occurring only once. This clone was recorded a few times. Material for sequencing was naive CD8+ T cells from PBMCs. The chain carries TRBV4-2 and TRBJ1-2; D unclear. This TCR came from a man younger than 35 in good health. Some clones in this sample may be carry-over from other donors' samples. CDR3 sequence reads: CASSEASGYTF. The DNA for the CDR3 is TGTGCCAGCAGTGAGGCCTCTGGCTACACCTTC.